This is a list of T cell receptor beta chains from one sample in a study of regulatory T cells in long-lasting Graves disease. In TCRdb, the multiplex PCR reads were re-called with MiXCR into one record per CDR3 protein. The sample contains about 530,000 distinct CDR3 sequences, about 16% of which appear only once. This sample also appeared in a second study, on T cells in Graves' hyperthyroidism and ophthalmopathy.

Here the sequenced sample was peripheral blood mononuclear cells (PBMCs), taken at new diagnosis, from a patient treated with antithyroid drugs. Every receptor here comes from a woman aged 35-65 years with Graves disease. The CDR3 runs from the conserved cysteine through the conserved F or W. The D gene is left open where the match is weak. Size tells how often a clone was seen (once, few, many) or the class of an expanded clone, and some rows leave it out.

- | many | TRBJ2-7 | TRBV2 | TGTGCCAGCAGTGAAGGGTCCGCCTACGAGCAGTACTTC | CASSEGSAYEQYF
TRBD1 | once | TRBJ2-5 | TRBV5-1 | TGCGCCAGCAGCAAGGACAGGGCAGAGACCCAGTACTTC | CASSKDRAETQYF
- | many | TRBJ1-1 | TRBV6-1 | TGTGCCAGCAGGGATTACACCAACACTGAAGCTTTCTTT | CASRDYTNTEAFF
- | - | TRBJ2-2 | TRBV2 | TGTGCCAGCAGCCTGGGACTGCCCACCGGGGAGCTGTTTTTT | CASSLGLPTGELFF
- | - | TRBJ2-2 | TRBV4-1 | TGCGCCAGCAGCCAAGACAGGGTGGACGGGGAGCTGTTTTTT | CASSQDRVDGELFF
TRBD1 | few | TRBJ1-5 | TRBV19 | TGTGCCAGTAGCCCCCGGGGACAGTTCGGGAGGGCCGCGATATTTGGCAATCAGCCCCAGCATTTT | CASSPRGQFGRAAIFGNQPQHF
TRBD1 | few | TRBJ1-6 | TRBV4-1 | TGTGCCAGCAGCCCAACAGGGGAGGTTTCACCCCTCCACTTT | CASSPTGEVSPLHF
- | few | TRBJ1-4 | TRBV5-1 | TGCGCCAGCAGCTCCCTAGGGGGGGCAGGTGAAAAACTGTTTTTT | CASSSLGGAGEKLFF
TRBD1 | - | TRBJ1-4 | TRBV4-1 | TGCGCCAGCAGCCGAGGACAGGGGGCAAAACTTGGCGGTGAAAAACTGTTTTTT | CASSRGQGAKLGGEKLFF
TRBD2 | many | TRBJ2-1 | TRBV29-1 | TGCAGCGTTGGGGTAGCGGGGGAAAGCTCCTACAATGAGCAGTTCTTC | CSVGVAGESSYNEQFF
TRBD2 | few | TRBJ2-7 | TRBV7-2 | TGTGCCAGCAGCTTTGTCGGGGGGTCAACTTACGAGCAGTACTTC | CASSFVGGSTYEQYF
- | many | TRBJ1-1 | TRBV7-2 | TGTGCCAGCAGCTTAAGGGGGAAGAACACTGAAGCTTTCTTT | CASSLRGKNTEAFF
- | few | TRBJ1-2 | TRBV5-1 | TGCGCCAGCAATGAGGGGAGTCAGGAGTATGGCTACACCTTC | CASNEGSQEYGYTF
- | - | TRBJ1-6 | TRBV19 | TGTGCCAGTAGTGTTCTACCCGAGGGTAATTCACCCCTCCACTTT | CASSVLPEGNSPLHF
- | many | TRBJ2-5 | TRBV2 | TGTGCCAGCATTCGGGACCTCCAGAGAACCCAGTACTTC | CASIRDLQRTQYF
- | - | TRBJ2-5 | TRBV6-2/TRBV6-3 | TGTGCCAGCAGTTACTCGATACATAGCGTGGAGACCCAGTACTTC | CASSYSIHSVETQYF
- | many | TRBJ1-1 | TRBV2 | TGTGCCAGCACCCCAGGGGCAGACACTGAAGCTTTCTTT | CASTPGADTEAFF
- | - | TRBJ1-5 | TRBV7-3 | TGTGCCAGCAGCTTAGATGGTAGCCAGCCCCAGCATTTT | CASSLDGSQPQHF
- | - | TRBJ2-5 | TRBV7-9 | TGTGCCAGCAGCTTAGTGGGCGTACAGGGACAAGAGACCCAGTACTTC | CASSLVGVQGQETQYF
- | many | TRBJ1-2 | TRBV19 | TGTGCCAGTAGTATAGATCGCGGAGCTAACTATGGCTACACCTTC | CASSIDRGANYGYTF
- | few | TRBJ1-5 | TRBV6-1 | TGTGCCAGCAGTGAACAGGTGTATCAGCCCCAGCATTTT | CASSEQVYQPQHF
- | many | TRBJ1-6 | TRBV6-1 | TGTGCCAGCAGGCTCCAAACGGGATCTCCCTCACCCCTCCACTTT | CASRLQTGSPSPLHF
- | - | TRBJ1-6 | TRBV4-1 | TGCGCCAGCAGCCAAGCGGGGGAGTCCTATAATTCACCCCTCCACTTT | CASSQAGESYNSPLHF
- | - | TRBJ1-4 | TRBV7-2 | TGTGCCAGCAGCCGGACCCAGGGGATGAAAAAACTGTTTTTT | CASSRTQGMKKLFF
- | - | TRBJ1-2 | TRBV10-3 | TGTGCCATCCGGGCGTTTGGGTACTATGGCTACACCTTC | CAIRAFGYYGYTF
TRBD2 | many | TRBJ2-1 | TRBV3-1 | TGTGCCAGCAGCCAAGAGGTAGCGGGGGGTCCCACGAATGAGCAGTTCTTC | CASSQEVAGGPTNEQFF
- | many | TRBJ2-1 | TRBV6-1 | TGTGCCAGCAGGGGAGGCTCAAATGAGCAGTTCTTC | CASRGGSNEQFF
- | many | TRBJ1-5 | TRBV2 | TGTGCCAGCAGTGTGGAAGGGCTGGGACAGCCCCAGCATTTT | CASSVEGLGQPQHF
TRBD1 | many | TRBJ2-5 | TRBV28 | TGTGCCAGCAGTTCCCTCCGACAGGGGCGACAGGAGACCCAGTACTTC | CASSSLRQGRQETQYF
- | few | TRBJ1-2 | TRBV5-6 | TGTGCCAGCAGGTCCAGGGCAGGGGACTATGGCTACACCTTC | CASRSRAGDYGYTF
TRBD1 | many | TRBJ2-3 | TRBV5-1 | TGCGCCAGCAGCTTGGCGCAGGGGGCCACAGATACGCAGTATTTT | CASSLAQGATDTQYF
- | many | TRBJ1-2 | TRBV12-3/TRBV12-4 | TGTGCCAGCAATCCCCTAGGAACCGACGGTGGCTACACCTTC | CASNPLGTDGGYTF
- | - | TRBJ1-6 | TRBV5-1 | TGCGCCAGCAGCGAGACCGGACAGATAGGGAATTCACCCCTCCACTTT | CASSETGQIGNSPLHF
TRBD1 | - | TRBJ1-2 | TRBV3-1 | TGTGCCAGCAGCCAAGTTGGGACAGGGGGATACGGCTACACCTTC | CASSQVGTGGYGYTF
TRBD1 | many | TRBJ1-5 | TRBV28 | TGTGCCAGCAGAAAGGGGACAGATAGCAATCAGCCCCAGCATTTT | CASRKGTDSNQPQHF
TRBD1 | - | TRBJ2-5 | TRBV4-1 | TGCGCCAGCAGCCGCCTAAGGGGGGACAGGACGTCCTCGGGGACCCAGTACTTC | CASSRLRGDRTSSGTQYF
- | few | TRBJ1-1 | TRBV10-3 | TGTGCCATCAGTGAGTCGGGGGGGGGGCCAGACACTGAAGCTTTCTTT | CAISESGGGPDTEAFF
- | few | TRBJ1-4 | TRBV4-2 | TGTGCCAGCAGCCAGGAAACAGGGAGAGAAAAACTGTTTTTT | CASSQETGREKLFF
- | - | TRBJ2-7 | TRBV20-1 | TGCAGTGCTAGTGGACCTGGGTACGAGCAGTACTTC | CSASGPGYEQYF
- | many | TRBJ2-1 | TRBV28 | TGTGCCAGCAGCACCGGGCAGGGTTACAATGAGCAGTTCTTC | CASSTGQGYNEQFF
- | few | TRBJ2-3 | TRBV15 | TGTGCCACCAGCAGAGTAGGTGGGGACGCAGATACGCAGTATTTT | CATSRVGGDADTQYF
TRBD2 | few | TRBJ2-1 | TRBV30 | TGTGCCTGGACCGGGACTAGCGGGGTCAATGAGCAGTTCTTC | CAWTGTSGVNEQFF
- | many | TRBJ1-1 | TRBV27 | TGTGCCAGCAGTCCCCGTTACGGGCTGAACACTGAAGCTTTCTTT | CASSPRYGLNTEAFF
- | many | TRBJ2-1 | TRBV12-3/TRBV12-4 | TGTGCCAGCAGCTCAGGGTCGTGGGATGAGCAGTTCTTC | CASSSGSWDEQFF